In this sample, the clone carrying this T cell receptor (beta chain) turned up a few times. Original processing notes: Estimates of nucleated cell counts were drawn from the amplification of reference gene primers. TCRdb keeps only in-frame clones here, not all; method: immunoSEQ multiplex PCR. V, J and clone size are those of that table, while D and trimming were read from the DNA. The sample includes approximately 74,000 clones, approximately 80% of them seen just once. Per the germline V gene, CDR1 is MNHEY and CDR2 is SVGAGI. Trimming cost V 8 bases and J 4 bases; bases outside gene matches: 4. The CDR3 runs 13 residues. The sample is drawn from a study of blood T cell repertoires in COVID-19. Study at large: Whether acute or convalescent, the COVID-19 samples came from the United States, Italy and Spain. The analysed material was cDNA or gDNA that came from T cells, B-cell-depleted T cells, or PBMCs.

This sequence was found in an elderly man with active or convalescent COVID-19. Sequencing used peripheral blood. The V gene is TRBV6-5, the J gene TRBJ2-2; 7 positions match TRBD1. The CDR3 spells CASQGQSTGELFF. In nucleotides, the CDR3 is TGTGCCAGCCAGGGACAGAGCACCGGGGAGCTGTTTTTT.